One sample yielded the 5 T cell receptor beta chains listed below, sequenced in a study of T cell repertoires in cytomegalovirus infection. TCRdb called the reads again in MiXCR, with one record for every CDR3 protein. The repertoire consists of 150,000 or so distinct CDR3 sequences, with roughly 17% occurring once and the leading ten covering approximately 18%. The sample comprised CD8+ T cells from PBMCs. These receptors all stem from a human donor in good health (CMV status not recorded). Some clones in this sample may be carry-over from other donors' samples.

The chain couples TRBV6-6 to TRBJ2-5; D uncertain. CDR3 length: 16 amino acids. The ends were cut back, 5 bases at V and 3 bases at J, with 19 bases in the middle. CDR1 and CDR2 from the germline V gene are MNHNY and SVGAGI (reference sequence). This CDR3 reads CASSPKAELHKETQYF. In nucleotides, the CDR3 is TGTGCCAGCAGTCCAAAGGCGGAACTTCACAAAGAGACCCAGTACTTC.

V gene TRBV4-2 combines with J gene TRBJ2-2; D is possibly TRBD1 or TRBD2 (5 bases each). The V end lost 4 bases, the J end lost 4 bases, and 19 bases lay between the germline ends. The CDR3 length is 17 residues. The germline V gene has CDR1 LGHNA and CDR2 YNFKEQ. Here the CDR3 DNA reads TGTGCCAGCAGCCTTATCTTGGGGGATCGGGTCACCGGGGAGCTGTTTTTT. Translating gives CASSLILGDRVTGELFF.

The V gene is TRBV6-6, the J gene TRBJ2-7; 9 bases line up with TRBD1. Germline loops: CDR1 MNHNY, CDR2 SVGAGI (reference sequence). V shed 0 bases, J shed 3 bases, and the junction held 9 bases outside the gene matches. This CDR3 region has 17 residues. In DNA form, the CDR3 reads TGTGCCAGCAGTTACTCGAGTTCGATGACAGGGGGCTACGAGCAGTACTTC. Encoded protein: CASSYSSSMTGGYEQYF.

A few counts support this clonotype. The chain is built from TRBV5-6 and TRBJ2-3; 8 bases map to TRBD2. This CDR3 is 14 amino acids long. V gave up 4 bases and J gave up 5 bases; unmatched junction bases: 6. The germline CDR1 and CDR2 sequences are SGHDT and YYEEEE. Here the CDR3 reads CASSHGGAGDTQYF. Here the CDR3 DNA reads TGTGCCAGCAGCCACGGGGGGGCCGGAGATACGCAGTATTTT.

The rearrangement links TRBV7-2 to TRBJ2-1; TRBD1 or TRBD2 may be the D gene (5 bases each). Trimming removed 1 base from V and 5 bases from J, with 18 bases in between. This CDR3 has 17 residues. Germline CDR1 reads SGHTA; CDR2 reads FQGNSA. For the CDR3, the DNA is TGTGCCAGCAGCTTAGATGGCCCGGGACGGAACCACAATGAGCAGTTCTTC. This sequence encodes CASSLDGPGRNHNEQFF.